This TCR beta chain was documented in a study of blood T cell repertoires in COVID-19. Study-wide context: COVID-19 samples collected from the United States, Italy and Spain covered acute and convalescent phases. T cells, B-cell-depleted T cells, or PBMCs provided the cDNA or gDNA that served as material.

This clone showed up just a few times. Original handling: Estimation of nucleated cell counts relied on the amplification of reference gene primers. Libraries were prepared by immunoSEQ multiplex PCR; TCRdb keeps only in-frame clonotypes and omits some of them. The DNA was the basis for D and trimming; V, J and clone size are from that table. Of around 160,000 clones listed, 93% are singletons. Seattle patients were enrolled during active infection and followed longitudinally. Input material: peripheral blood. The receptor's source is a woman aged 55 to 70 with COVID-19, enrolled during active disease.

The CDR3 loop reads CASSQRRVGVWGYTF. The CDR3 DNA sequence: TGTGCCAGCAGCCAACGCCGAGTCGGGGTCTGGGGCTACACCTTC. The J gene is TRBJ1-2, the V gene TRBV4-2; no definite D call. The V and J ends lost 2 bases and 8 bases respectively, with 18 bases between them. CDR1 is LGHNA, CDR2 YNFKEQ, per germline. The CDR3 runs 15 residues.